The T cell receptor beta chain described here comes from a study of vaccination and CD4 T cells after COVID-19. Treatment noted: approximately 11-day PBMC culture with coronavirus spike peptide pools or control peptides (ViraFEST assay). For this clonotype: What it binds is unknown.

The study sequenced cultured CD4+ T cell DNA using the Oncomine TCR Beta short-read assay. TCRdb passed the PCR reads through MiXCR, listing each CDR3 protein once. This table has about 20,000 distinct CDR3 sequences, around two fifths appearing once. The TCR sequence derives from a human donor who had recovered from COVID-19. The sequences come from CD4+ T cells from blood, cultured in vitro, collected after SARS-CoV-2 vaccination.

The chain's CDR3 is CSARIQGRYEQFF. Here the CDR3 DNA reads TGCAGTGCTAGAATTCAAGGAAGGTATGAGCAGTTCTTC. V is TRBV20-1 and J is TRBJ2-1; D is unresolved. V was trimmed by 2 bases and J by 8 bases, leaving 13 bases between them. This CDR3 spans 13 amino acids. Germline values: CDR1 DFQATT, CDR2 SNEGSKA (reference sequence).